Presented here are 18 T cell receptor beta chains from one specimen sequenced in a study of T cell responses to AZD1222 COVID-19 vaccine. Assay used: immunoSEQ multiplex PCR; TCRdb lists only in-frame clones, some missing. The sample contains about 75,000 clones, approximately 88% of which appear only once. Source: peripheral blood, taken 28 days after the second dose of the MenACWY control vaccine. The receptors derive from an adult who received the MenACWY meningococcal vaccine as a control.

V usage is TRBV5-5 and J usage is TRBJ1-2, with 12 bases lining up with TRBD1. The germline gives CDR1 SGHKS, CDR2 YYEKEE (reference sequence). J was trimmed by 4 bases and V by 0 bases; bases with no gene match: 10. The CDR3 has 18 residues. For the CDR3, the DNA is TGTGCCAGCAGCTTGGTTGGGACAGGGGGCGCGGGGGCCTATGGCTACACCTTC. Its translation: CASSLVGTGGAGAYGYTF. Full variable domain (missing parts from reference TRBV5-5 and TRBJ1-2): DAGVTQSPTHLIKTRGQQVTLRCSPISGHKSVSWYQQVLGQGPQFIFQYYEKEERGRGNFPDRFSARQFPNYSSELNVNALLLGDSALYLCASSLVGTGGAGAYGYTFGSGTRLTVV.

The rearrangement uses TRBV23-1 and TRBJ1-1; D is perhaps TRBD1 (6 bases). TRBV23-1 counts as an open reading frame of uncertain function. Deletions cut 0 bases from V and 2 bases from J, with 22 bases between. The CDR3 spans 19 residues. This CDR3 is CASSQSGAHNTERNTEAFF. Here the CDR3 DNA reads TGCGCCAGCAGTCAATCGGGGGCTCATAACACGGAGAGAAACACTGAAGCTTTCTTT.

DNA for the CDR3: TGTGCCAGCAGCTCACCGGAGGGGGGGAGTAGGAGTAGCAATCAGCCCCAGCATTTT. This translates into CASSSPEGGSRSSNQPQHF. The gene calls are TRBV7-2 and TRBJ1-5, with D perhaps matching TRBD1 (6 bases). This CDR3 region has 19 residues. V lost 4 bases to trimming and J lost 0 bases, with 22 bases between them. Germline loops: CDR1 SGHTA, CDR2 FQGNSA.

CDR3 nucleotide sequence: TGTGCCAGCAGCGATCCCTCGGCCTTGTATGGCGAAGTAGGAGAGACCCAGTACTTC. Translation gives CASSDPSALYGEVGETQYF. The chain joins TRBV9 to TRBJ2-5, with unresolved D. The CDR3 runs 19 residues. Germline-derived CDR1 and CDR2 are SGDLS and YYNGEE. The V end lost 3 bases, the J end lost 4 bases, and 28 bases lay between the germline ends.

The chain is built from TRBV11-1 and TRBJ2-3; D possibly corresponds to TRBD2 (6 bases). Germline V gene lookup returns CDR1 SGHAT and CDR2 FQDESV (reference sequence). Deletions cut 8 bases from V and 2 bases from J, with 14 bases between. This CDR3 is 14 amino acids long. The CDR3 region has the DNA TGTGCCAGCGCGAGGAGGGGTAACACAGATACGCAGTATTTT. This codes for CASARRGNTDTQYF.

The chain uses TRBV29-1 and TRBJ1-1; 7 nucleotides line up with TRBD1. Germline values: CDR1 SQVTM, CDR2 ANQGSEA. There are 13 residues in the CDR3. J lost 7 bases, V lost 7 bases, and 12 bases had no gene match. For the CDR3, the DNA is TGCAGCGGCCAACAGGGGAATAAGTTTGAAGCTTTCTTT. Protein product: CSGQQGNKFEAFF.

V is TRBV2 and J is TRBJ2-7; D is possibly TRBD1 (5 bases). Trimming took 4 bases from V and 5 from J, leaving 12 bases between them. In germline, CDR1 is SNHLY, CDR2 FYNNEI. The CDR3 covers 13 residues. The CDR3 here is CASSAIRVHEQYF. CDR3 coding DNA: TGTGCCAGCAGTGCAATCAGGGTCCACGAGCAGTACTTC.

The CDR3 bases are TGTGCCAGCAGCCACCCCACCAGGGGGAAGAATACTGAAGCTTTCTTT. Its protein is CASSHPTRGKNTEAFF. V is TRBV3-1 (or the pseudogene TRBV3-2) and J is TRBJ1-1, with TRBD1 identical over 7 bases. Germline loops: CDR1 LGHDT, CDR2 YNNKEL (reference sequence). The CDR3 sequence is 16 residues long. With 3 bases clipped from V and 5 bases from J, the junction kept 12 bases outside the gene matches.

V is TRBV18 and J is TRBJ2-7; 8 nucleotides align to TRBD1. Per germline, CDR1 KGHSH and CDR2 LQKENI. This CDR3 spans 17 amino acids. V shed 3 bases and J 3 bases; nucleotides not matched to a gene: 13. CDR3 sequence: CASSPLTGDRSVYEQYF. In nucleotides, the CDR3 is TGTGCCAGCTCACCTCTGACAGGGGATCGAAGTGTCTACGAGCAGTACTTC. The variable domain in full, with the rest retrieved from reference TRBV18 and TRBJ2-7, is NAGVMQNPRHLVRRRGQEARLRCSPMKGHSHVYWYRQLPEEGLKFMVYLQKENIIDESGMPKERFSAEFPKEGPSILRIQQVVRGDSAAYFCASSPLTGDRSVYEQYFGPGTRLTVT.

The CDR3 is CASSHPRQGFRQETQYF. The DNA for the CDR3 is TGTGCCAGCAGCCATCCAAGGCAGGGCTTTCGGCAAGAGACCCAGTACTTC. The chain employs TRBV3-1 (or the pseudogene TRBV3-2) and TRBJ2-5, with a possible D match to TRBD1 (5 bases). Germline V gene sequence: CDR1 LGHDT, CDR2 YNNKEL (reference sequence). This CDR3 spans 17 amino acids. With 3 bases removed from V and 2 bases from J, the gap between germline ends came to 19 bases.

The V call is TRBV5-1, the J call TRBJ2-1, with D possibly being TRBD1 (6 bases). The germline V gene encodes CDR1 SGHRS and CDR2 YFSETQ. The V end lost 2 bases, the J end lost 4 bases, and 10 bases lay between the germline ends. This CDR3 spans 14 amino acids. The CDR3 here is CASSLNTGYNEQFF. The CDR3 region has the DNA TGCGCCAGCAGCTTAAATACAGGGTACAATGAGCAGTTCTTC.

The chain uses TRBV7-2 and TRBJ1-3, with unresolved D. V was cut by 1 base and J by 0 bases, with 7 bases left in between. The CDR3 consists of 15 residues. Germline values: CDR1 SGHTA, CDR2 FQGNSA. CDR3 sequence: CASSLDGSSGNTIYF. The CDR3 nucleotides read TGTGCCAGCAGCTTAGACGGGAGCTCTGGAAACACCATATATTTT.

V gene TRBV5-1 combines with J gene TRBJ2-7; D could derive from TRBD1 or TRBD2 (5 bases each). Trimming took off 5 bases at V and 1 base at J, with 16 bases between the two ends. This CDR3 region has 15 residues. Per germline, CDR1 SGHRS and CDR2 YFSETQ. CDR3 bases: TGCGCCAGCAGGCCCACCGGGACGTCTTCCTACGAGCAGTACTTC. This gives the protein CASRPTGTSSYEQYF.

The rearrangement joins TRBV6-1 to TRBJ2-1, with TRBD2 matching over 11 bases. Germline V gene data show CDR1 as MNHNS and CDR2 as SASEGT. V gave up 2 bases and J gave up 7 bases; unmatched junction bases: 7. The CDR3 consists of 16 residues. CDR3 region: CASSESRASGGNEQFF. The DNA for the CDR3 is TGTGCCAGCAGTGAATCAAGGGCTAGCGGGGGGAATGAGCAGTTCTTC.

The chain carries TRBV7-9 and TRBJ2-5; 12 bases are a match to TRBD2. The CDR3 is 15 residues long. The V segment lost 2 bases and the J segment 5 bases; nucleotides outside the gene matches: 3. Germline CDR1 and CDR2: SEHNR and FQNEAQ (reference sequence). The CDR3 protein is CASSLRLAGDETQYF. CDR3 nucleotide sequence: TGTGCCAGCAGCTTAAGACTAGCGGGGGACGAGACCCAGTACTTC.

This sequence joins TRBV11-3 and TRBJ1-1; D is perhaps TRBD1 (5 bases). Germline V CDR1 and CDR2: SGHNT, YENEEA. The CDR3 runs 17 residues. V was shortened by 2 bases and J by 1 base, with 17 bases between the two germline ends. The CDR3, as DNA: TGTGCCAGCAGCTTAACCGCAGGAGAGGGGAGGAACACTGAAGCTTTCTTT. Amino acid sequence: CASSLTAGEGRNTEAFF.

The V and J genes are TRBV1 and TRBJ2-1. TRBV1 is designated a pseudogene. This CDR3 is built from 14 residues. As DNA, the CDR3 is TGCACCAGCAGCCAAGGGGTAGCCTACAATGAGCAGTTCTTC. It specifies CTSSQGVAYNEQFF.

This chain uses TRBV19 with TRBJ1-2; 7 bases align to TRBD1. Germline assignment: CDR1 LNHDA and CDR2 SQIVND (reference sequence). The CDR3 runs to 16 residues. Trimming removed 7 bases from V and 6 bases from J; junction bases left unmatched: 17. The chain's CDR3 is CASKGAVEAATNGYTF. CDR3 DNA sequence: TGTGCCAGTAAGGGGGCAGTCGAGGCTGCTACAAATGGCTACACCTTC.